This T cell receptor (beta chain) comes out of a study of T cells in Graves' hyperthyroidism and ophthalmopathy. This CDR3 has 16 amino acids. CDR1 and CDR2 (germline): SGHRS, YFSETQ. Using RNA transcripts as the source, TCR beta CDR3 regions were amplified. Primed by the HTBI set, a first-round RT-PCR was run on the TCR CDR3. MiXCR, applied by TCRdb to the multiplex PCR reads, yields one record per CDR3 protein. Among some 300,000 distinct CDR3 sequences listed, around a fifth were seen once. Of note for this clonotype: One end of the junction varies from germline; a read error may be responsible.

This rearrangement joins TRBV5-1 to TRBJ2-6; D is unresolved. This sequence was found in a middle-aged man with Graves' ophthalmopathy. Input material: blood. The CDR3 DNA is TGTGCCAGCAGCCGCCCATCGAGCTCTGGGGCCAACGTCCTGACTTTC. Translated: CASSRPSSSGANVLTF.